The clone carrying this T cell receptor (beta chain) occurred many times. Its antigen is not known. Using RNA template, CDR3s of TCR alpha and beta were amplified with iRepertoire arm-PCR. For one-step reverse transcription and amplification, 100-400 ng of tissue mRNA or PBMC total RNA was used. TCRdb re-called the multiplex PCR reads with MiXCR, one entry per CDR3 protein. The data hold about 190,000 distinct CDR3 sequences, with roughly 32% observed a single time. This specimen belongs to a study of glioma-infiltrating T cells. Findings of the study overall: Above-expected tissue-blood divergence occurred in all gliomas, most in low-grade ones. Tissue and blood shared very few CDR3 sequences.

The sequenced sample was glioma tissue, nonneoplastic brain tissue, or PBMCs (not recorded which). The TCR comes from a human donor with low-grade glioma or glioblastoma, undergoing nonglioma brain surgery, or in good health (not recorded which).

The CDR3 loop is CASSQGVFNQPQHF. In nucleotides, the CDR3 is TGTGCCAGCAGCCAAGGGGTGTTTAATCAGCCCCAGCATTTT. This sequence joins TRBV3-1 and TRBJ1-5, with unresolved D. Germline V gene lookup returns CDR1 LGHDT and CDR2 YNNKEL (reference sequence). This CDR3 is built from 14 residues. V shed 1 base and J shed 4 bases, with 8 bases lying between them.